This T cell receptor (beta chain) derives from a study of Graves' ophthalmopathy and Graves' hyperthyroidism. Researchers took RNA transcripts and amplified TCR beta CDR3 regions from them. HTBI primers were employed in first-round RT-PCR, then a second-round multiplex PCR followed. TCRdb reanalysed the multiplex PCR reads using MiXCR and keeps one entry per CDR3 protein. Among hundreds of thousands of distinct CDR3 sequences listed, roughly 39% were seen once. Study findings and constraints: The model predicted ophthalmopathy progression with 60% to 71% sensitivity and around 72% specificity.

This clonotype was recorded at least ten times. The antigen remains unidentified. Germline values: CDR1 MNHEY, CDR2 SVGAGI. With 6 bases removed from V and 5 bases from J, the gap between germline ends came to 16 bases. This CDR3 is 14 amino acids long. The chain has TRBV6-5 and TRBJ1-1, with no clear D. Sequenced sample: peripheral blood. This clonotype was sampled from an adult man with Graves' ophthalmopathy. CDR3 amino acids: CASSSEGALTEAFF. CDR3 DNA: TGTGCCAGCAGCTCCGAGGGTGCACTTACTGAAGCTTTCTTT.